This T cell receptor beta chain was captured by sequencing in a study of blood T cell repertoires in COVID-19. Trimming stripped 5 bases from V and 3 bases from J, with 16 bases between. Per germline, CDR1 LNHDA and CDR2 SQIVND (reference sequence). This CDR3 region has 16 residues. Participants had their cohort set by participant-reported clinical history. The method was immunoSEQ multiplex PCR; TCRdb's version includes in-frame clones alone and lacks a portion of them. The sample yields 190,000 or so clones, around nine tenths seen once. This TCR was sampled from a woman aged 30 to 39 who had been exposed to COVID-19. This chain connects TRBV19 to TRBJ1-4; D ambiguous. Sequencing was carried out using PBMCs or T cells enriched from blood (not recorded which). DNA for the CDR3: TGTGCCAGTAGTGCTTCGGGTCGACGCCCTAATGAAAAACTGTTTTTT. Its translation is CASSASGRRPNEKLFF.